This entry lists 21 T cell receptor beta chains sequenced from one sample in a study of blood T cells in healthy people across ages (dated by TCRdb to the mid-2010s). The method was 5' RACE. Instrument on record: Illumina HiSeq 2500. A second PCR of about 6 to 11 cycles was performed with a sample-barcoded 5' primer and a J-beta primer mix. TCRdb itself trimmed the public reads at Q25 with fastp, ran MiXCR and retained productive beta chains. Rows with one shared CDR3 protein collapse into an entry with the most common genes and DNA. The sample has approximately 730,000 distinct CDR3 sequences on record, 40% to 65% of them singletons. Around 41% of the sample rests with the top ten. The source material was blood. The receptor set was obtained from a man at least 80 years old in good health.

The rearrangement joins TRBV7-3 to TRBJ2-7, with TRBD1 matching over 9 bases. V lost 8 bases and J lost 3; bases outside the gene matches: 11. This CDR3 is built from 15 residues. Germline loops: CDR1 SGHTA, CDR2 FQGTGA. The CDR3 nucleotides read TGTGCCAGCGGCCTCCACCAGGGACAGGGCTACGAGCAGTACTTC. This translates into CASGLHQGQGYEQYF.

The gene calls are TRBV4-1 and TRBJ2-7, with D tentatively TRBD1 (6 bases). Near its end, the DNA agrees better with TRBJ2-5, so the J call may be wrong. Germline-derived CDR1 and CDR2 are MGHRA and YSYEKL. The CDR3 sequence is 17 residues long. CDR3 amino acids: CASSQDQGGVGQETQYF. CDR3 nucleotides: TGCGCCAGCAGCCAAGATCAAGGGGGAGTTGGCCAAGAGACCCAGTACTTC.

This clonotype was seen a few times. V and J are TRBV10-3 and TRBJ1-2, with unresolved D. CDR3 length: 14 residues. Trimming stripped 4 bases from V and 4 bases from J, with 13 bases between. The V gene's germline CDR1 is ENHRY and CDR2 SYGVKD. For the CDR3, the DNA is TGTGCCATCAGTGGTTCACAAGTTGGCTATGGCTACACCTTC. This gives the protein CAISGSQVGYGYTF.

The gene calls are TRBV28 and TRBJ2-1; perhaps TRBD2 as D (5 bases). V shed 11 bases and J shed 0 bases, with 11 bases lying between them. The CDR3 length is 13 residues. Germline CDR1 reads MDHEN; CDR2 reads SYDVKM. The CDR3 protein is CARRTHSYNEQFF. DNA for the CDR3: TGTGCCCGGAGGACTCACTCCTACAATGAGCAGTTCTTC.

The chain links TRBV12-3 or TRBV12-4 to TRBJ1-1; D call uncertain. V gave up 5 bases and J gave up 0 bases, with 13 bases separating them. The CDR3 runs to 15 residues. Written as DNA, the CDR3 is TGTGCCAGCAGTCTGCTGCCTAAAATGAACACTGAAGCTTTCTTT. It specifies CASSLLPKMNTEAFF.

There are a few counts of this clonotype. The V and J genes are TRBV7-9 and TRBJ1-1; D remains unclear. CDR3 length: 17 residues. The ends were cut back, 5 bases at V and 4 bases at J, with 23 bases in the middle. The germline CDR1 and CDR2 sequences are SEHNR and FQNEAQ (reference sequence). CDR3 nucleotide sequence: TGTGCCAGCAGCCTATTGGTCGGTGCGGGAACGAGCACTGAAGCTTTCTTT. Translating it yields CASSLLVGAGTSTEAFF.

The CDR3 sequence is CSVGGLGQGRSYGYTF. As DNA, the CDR3 is TGCAGCGTGGGGGGGTTGGGACAGGGGCGATCCTATGGCTACACCTTC. V is TRBV29-1 and J is TRBJ1-2; 10 nucleotides agree with TRBD1. The CDR3 runs to 16 residues. Germline values: CDR1 SQVTM, CDR2 ANQGSEA. Trimming at V came to 6 bases and at J to 4 bases, leaving 14 bases not matched to a gene.

The chain has TRBV9 and TRBJ2-1; TRBD2 agrees at 11 bases. CDR3 size: 16 residues. CDR1 is SGDLS, CDR2 YYNGEE, per germline. Losses at the gene ends were 3 bases for V and 5 bases for J; bases not matched to a gene: 7. Here the CDR3 reads CASSGPGLAVHNEQFF. The DNA for the CDR3 is TGTGCCAGCAGCGGACCGGGACTAGCGGTCCACAATGAGCAGTTCTTC. Based on the CDR3 plus reference TRBV9 and TRBJ2-1, the full variable domain is DSGVTQTPKHLITATGQRVTLRCSPRSGDLSVYWYQQSLDQGLQFLIQYYNGEERAKGNILERFSAQQFPDLHSELNLSSLELGDSALYFCASSGPGLAVHNEQFFGPGTRLTVL.

The V gene is TRBV3-1, the J gene TRBJ2-7; TRBD1 matches 7 bases. This CDR3 has 14 amino acids. Germline V gene data show CDR1 as LGHDT and CDR2 as YNNKEL (reference sequence). Unmatched junction bases numbered 3, after V lost 1 base and J lost 3 bases. This chain's CDR3 is CASSQAAGGYEQYF. The CDR3 DNA reads TGTGCCAGCAGCCAAGCGGCAGGGGGCTACGAGCAGTACTTC.

This clonotype was seen more than once but under ten times. The V gene is TRBV9, the J gene TRBJ2-7, with TRBD2 matching over 10 bases. The CDR3 covers 15 residues. Germline CDR1 reads SGDLS; CDR2 reads YYNGEE. Trimming cost V 3 bases and J 2 bases; bases outside gene matches: 5. The CDR3 region is CASSALAGGPYEQYF. DNA of the CDR3: TGTGCCAGCAGCGCATTAGCGGGAGGACCCTACGAGCAGTACTTC. The full variable domain, in which reference TRBV9 and TRBJ2-7 provide the parts outside the CDR3, is DSGVTQTPKHLITATGQRVTLRCSPRSGDLSVYWYQQSLDQGLQFLIQYYNGEERAKGNILERFSAQQFPDLHSELNLSSLELGDSALYFCASSALAGGPYEQYFGPGTRLTVT.

This clonotype was found a few times. The chain employs TRBV5-1 and TRBJ2-1; D is perhaps TRBD2 (6 bases). The germline V gene has CDR1 SGHRS and CDR2 YFSETQ. Trimming pared 1 base from V and 8 bases from J, leaving 16 bases between. CDR3 length: 15 amino acids. As DNA, the CDR3 is TGCGCCAGCAGCTTGAGCGGACTATTGACCGATGAGCAGTTCTTC. Its protein product is CASSLSGLLTDEQFF.

The chain couples TRBV12-3 or TRBV12-4 to TRBJ2-4; TRBD2 might be the D (5 bases). The CDR3 loop spans 15 amino acids. Trimming took off 0 bases at V and 2 bases at J, with 8 bases between the two ends. This CDR3 reads CASSLAGVSKNIQYF. In nucleotides, the CDR3 is TGTGCCAGCAGTTTAGCGGGAGTATCCAAAAACATTCAGTACTTC.

To note about this clonotype: One end of the junction is discordant with germline, which a read error may explain. This chain joins TRBV27 and TRBJ2-3; D is uncertain. The CDR3 runs to 12 residues. The germline V gene encodes CDR1 MNHEY and CDR2 SMNVEV (reference sequence). The CDR3 here is CPSSLGVGTQYF. In DNA form, the CDR3 reads TGTCCCAGCAGTTTGGGCGTAGGTACGCAGTATTTT.

The chain recombines TRBV6-6 with TRBJ1-5, with D tentatively TRBD1 (5 bases). The CDR3 totals 16 residues. The V and J ends lost 3 bases and 5 bases respectively, with 17 bases between them. Germline-derived CDR1 and CDR2 are MNHNY and SVGAGI (reference sequence). CDR3: CASSYYRGTEHQPQHF. The DNA for the CDR3 is TGTGCCAGCAGTTATTATCGGGGGACGGAACATCAGCCCCAGCATTTT.

V is TRBV10-3 and J is TRBJ2-1, with a possible D match to TRBD2 (6 bases). The V end was cut by 6 bases, the J end by 0 bases, with 9 bases between. Germline CDR1 and CDR2: ENHRY and SYGVKD. The CDR3 sequence is 14 residues long. The CDR3 DNA reads as TGTGCCATCAGGCCGGGGGACTCCTACAATGAGCAGTTCTTC. Protein sequence: CAIRPGDSYNEQFF.

The chain employs TRBV18 and TRBJ2-1; D is tentatively TRBD1 or TRBD2 (5 bases each). Germline assignment: CDR1 KGHSH and CDR2 LQKENI. Trimming left V 2 bases short and J 15 bases short, with 17 bases between. The CDR3 is 13 residues long. The CDR3 DNA reads as TGTGCCAGCTCACCAGCCTATGGGTCGGGGCTGTTCTTC. Protein product: CASSPAYGSGLFF.

The table lists this clonotype with a few counts. The CDR3 reads CASSLPLRIYEQYF. CDR3 sequence (DNA): TGTGCCAGCAGTTTACCGTTACGGATCTACGAGCAGTACTTC. The V gene is TRBV12-3 or TRBV12-4, the J gene TRBJ2-7; no clear D gene. CDR3 length: 14 amino acids. V shed 2 bases and J shed 3 bases, with 11 bases lying between them.

CDR3 sequence: CASSLRAGTGFYEQYF. The CDR3 region has the DNA TGTGCCAGCAGTTTACGAGCTGGGACAGGGTTTTACGAGCAGTACTTC. This chain links TRBV27 with TRBJ2-5, with 9 bases matching TRBD1. The J call may be incorrect, as the DNA end agrees better with TRBJ2-7. CDR3 length: 16 residues. Germline V gene sequence: CDR1 MNHEY, CDR2 SMNVEV (reference sequence).

This clonotype was detected a few times. J is TRBJ2-3 and V is TRBV20-1; D unclear. Germline CDR1 DFQATT, CDR2 SNEGSKA (reference sequence). The length of the CDR3 is 14 residues. Trimming left V 1 base short and J 2 bases short, with 10 bases between. The CDR3 DNA reads as TGCAGTGCTAGAGTCCGGCGGTTCACAGATACGCAGTATTTT. Translation gives CSARVRRFTDTQYF.

A note on this clonotype: The junction and the germline gene differ at one end; a read error may be behind it. The V call is TRBV10-3, the J call TRBJ1-6; D gene unclear. Germline V gene data show CDR1 as ENHRY and CDR2 as SYGVKD. The CDR3 sequence is 13 residues long. DNA for the CDR3: TGTGCCATCCGAGTGTCGGGGATTTCAGCCCTCCACTTT. It translates to CAIRVSGISALHF.

J is TRBJ2-1 and V is TRBV5-6, with D maybe TRBD1 (6 bases). Germline V gene data show CDR1 as SGHDT and CDR2 as YYEEEE. V lost 6 bases and J 11 bases, leaving 18 bases between the germline ends. The CDR3 is made up of 13 amino acids. CDR3 sequence: CASTFLGDRKQFF. CDR3 DNA: TGTGCCAGCACCTTCCTGGGCGACAGGAAGCAGTTCTTC.